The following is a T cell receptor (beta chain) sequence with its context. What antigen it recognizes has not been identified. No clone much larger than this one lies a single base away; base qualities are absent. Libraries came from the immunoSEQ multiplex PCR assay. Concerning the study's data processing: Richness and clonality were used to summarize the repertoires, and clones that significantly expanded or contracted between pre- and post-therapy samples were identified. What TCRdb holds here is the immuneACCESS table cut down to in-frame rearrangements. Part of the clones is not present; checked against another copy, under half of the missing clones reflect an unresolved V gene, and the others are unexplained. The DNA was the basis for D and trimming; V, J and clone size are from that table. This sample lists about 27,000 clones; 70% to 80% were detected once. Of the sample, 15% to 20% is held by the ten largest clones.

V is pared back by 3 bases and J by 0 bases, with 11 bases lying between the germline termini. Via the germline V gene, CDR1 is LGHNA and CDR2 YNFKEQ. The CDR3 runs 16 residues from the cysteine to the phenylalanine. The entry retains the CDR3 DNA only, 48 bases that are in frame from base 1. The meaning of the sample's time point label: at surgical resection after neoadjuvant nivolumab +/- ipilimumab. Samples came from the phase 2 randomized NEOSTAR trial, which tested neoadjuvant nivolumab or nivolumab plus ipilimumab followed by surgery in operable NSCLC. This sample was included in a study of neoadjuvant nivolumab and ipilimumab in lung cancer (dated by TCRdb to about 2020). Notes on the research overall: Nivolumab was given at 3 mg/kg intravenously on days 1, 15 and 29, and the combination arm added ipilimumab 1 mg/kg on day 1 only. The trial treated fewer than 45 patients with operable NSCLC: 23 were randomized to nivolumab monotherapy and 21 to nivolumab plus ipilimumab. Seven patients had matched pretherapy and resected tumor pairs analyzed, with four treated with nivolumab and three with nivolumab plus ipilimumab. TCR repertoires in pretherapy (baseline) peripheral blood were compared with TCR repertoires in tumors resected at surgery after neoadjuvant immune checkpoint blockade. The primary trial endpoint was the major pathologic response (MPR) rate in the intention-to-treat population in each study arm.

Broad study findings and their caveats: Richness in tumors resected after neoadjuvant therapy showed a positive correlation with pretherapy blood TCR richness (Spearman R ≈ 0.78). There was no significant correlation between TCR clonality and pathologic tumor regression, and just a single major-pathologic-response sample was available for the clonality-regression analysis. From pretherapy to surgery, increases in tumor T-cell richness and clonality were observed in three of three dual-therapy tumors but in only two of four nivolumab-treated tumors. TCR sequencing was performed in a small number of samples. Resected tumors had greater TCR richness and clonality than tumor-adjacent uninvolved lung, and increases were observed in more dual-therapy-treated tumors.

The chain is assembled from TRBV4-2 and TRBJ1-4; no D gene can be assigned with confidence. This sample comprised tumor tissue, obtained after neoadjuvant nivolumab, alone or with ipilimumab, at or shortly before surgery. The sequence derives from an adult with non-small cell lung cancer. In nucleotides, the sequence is TGTGCCAGCAGCCAGTCTTTTAGTGCAACTAATGAAAAACTGTTTTTT. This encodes CASSQSFSATNEKLFF.